This T cell receptor (beta chain) came from a study of shared clonotypes between healthy human individuals. In the case of this clone: Its antigen is still unknown.

Researchers ran the assay at a deep level. The authors sequenced unsorted PBMC DNA on ten immunoSEQ deep assay plates. Sequencing was performed with immunoSEQ multiplex PCR; in TCRdb, only in-frame clones are kept and a portion is missing. The sample contains about half a million clones, around 85% of which appear only once. Germline V gene data show CDR1 as MNHEY and CDR2 as SVGAGI. CDR3 length equals 15 residues. Germline trimming cut 5 bases from V and 4 bases from J; bases unmatched to any gene: 5. Overall study findings and caveats: Donors were few, which limited the genetic and exposure-history diversity represented. Blood alone was sampled, and tissue repertoires likely differ.

The receptor was derived from a woman between 40 and 50 years old in good health. Some clones in this sample may be carry-over from other donors' samples. Sequencing was carried out using PBMCs. The chain is built from TRBV6-5 and TRBJ2-2; TRBD2 aligns across 9 bases. The CDR3 DNA sequence: TGTGCCAGCAGTCCGGGACTAGCTGTCACCGGGGAGCTGTTTTTT. Encoded protein: CASSPGLAVTGELFF.